The clone carrying this TCR beta chain turned up a few times. Its antigen is as yet unknown. The CDR3 loop spans 12 amino acids. Germline-derived CDR1 and CDR2 are MNHNY and SVGAGI (reference sequence). The V and J ends lost 6 bases and 1 base respectively, with 6 bases between them. The data were obtained in a study of cytomegalovirus exposure and HLA in healthy donors. About the research overall: Genotyping showed roughly 86% of 300 to 450 donors falling in the Caucasian-associated ancestry cluster.

Primers for the PCR totalled 60 Vbeta and 13 Jbeta. Under the authors' procedure: An analysis that came later counted tens of millions of unique TCR beta chains, 10 million to 11 million shared. Assay used: immunoSEQ multiplex PCR; TCRdb lists only in-frame clones, some missing. V and J calls and clone size come straight from that table; D and trimming were deduced from the DNA. The data show about 110,000 clones, under 85% seen once. Whole-study findings and limits: TCR beta V segments were, for the most part, productive about 87% or about 30% of the time in an earlier analysis. Only CMV serostatus was available as immune exposure information.

Sequencing input: PBMCs. The receptor was derived from a woman aged 40 to 49 in good health and CMV-seropositive. This chain uses TRBV6-6 with TRBJ1-1, with D hard to call. Here the CDR3 reads CASRTPNTEAFF. CDR3 nucleotides: TGTGCCAGCAGGACACCGAACACTGAAGCTTTCTTT.